The table lists the clone carrying this TCR beta chain with a few counts. These data belong to a study of blood T cells in healthy people across ages. Alongside a J-beta primer mix, a sample-barcoded 5' primer served in a second PCR lasting roughly 7 to 11 cycles. No fewer than 2.5 million CDR3-containing paired-end reads came from each sample. TCRdb re-called the 5' RACE reads through MiXCR, storing one row per CDR3 protein. Among 750,000 or so distinct CDR3 sequences, around 25% were seen once, and the ten largest hold 9.4%. Germline loops: CDR1 DFQATT, CDR2 SNEGSKA (reference sequence). Trimming stripped 3 bases from V and 3 bases from J, with 11 bases between. The CDR3 has 14 amino acids. These data were likewise used in another study, on T cells of mothers and their children.

This TCR was sampled from a boy between 5 and 17 years old in good health. The chain recombines TRBV20-1 with TRBJ2-2, with a weak D call TRBD1 (5 bases). Material for sequencing was blood. This CDR3 is CSASQGSYTGELFF. The DNA of the CDR3 is TGCAGTGCTAGTCAGGGCAGTTACACCGGGGAGCTGTTTTTT.